This T cell receptor beta chain was observed in a study of shared clonotypes between healthy human individuals (TCRdb year 2020). About the study as a whole: The cohort included three men and a couple of women between 18 and 49 years of age. To estimate repertoire size and how much clonotypes are shared between individuals, the study performed deep sequencing of blood TCR repertoires from a few healthy adults. To increase sequencing depth and limit assay-specific biases, TCR repertoire library preparation and sequencing were carried out by different laboratories using diverse techniques. For each donor, CD4 naive and CD4 memory were each given three plates, CD8 naive was given two plates, and CD8 memory was given one plate. Each donor's leukapheresis produced roughly between roughly 0.85 and 9.5 billion PBMCs. What the research found in general, with its limitations: Estimated clonotype richness was generally larger for naive than for memory subsets. Around 5.4% of naive CD4, 3% to 4% of naive CD8, roughly 2.4% of memory CD4, and more than 0.35% of memory CD8 clonotypes were shared across a handful of donors. Sampling was restricted to blood, and TCR repertoires in tissues likely differ from the TCR repertoires found in blood. Compared with non-shared clonotypes, the clonotypes found in all four sorted-subset donors had higher generation probabilities. Pairwise subsampling indicated that sequencing depth was expected to affect the degree of clonotype sharing among donors. Because the study included a small number of donors, the genetic and exposure-history diversity represented was limited. Even with the large sequencing depth, rarefaction of the sorted-subset datasets indicated that sequencing was incomplete.

Reading the germline V gene gives CDR1 SNHLY and CDR2 FYNNEI. The V and J ends are trimmed by 9 bases and 2 bases, leaving 11 bases between them. The CDR3 numbers 12 residues from cysteine through phenylalanine. Only the CDR3 DNA stays, 36 bases, in frame from base 1. TCR CDR3 regions were amplified from genomic DNA by multiplex PCR using the deep immunoSEQ assay. Extracted genomic DNA from each cell subset was spread evenly across all wells of several immunoSEQ 96-well plates, with each plate serving as a replicate. Each replicate PCR for sorted subsets received about 200 ng genomic DNA, equal to around 32,000 T cell genomes. Purified libraries were measured with a Qubit 3.0 fluorometer, size-checked on a Bioanalyzer 2100, and measured again with the KAPA Library Quantification kit. Every immunoSEQ 96-well plate was sequenced on a dedicated single-read 150-cycle Illumina NextSeq 550 flow cell. As for the original processing: Because only junctional sequences without quality scores were contained in the immunoSEQ output, filtering matching that applied to full-length reads could not be performed. To assign V/J genes and CDR3, sequences were annotated against IMGT germline references using PyIR, a Python wrapper for IgBLAST v1.9. Reads with weak V/J assignments (E-value above 1e-6), missing CDR3, stop codons, out-of-frame junctions, or ambiguous translated residues were removed. A V3J clonotype was defined by an identical inferred V gene, J gene, and CDR3 amino acid sequence. Percentage overlap between repertoires was calculated by dividing the number of shared unique clonotypes by the size of the smaller repertoire. Richness of each repertoire was evaluated using RTK rarefaction, the Chao1 estimator, and Recon v2.1 estimates of unobserved clonotypes. For all TCRbeta clonotypes obtained by the gDNA method from four donors, generation probabilities were computed with OLGA. TCRdb stores this immuneACCESS table with in-frame sequences only. Part of the clones is absent; in the studies checked, under half of the shortfall reflects unresolved V genes, and no reason is known for the rest. V and J calls and clone size are those listed in that table; D and trimming were worked out from the DNA. Counted in this sample were millions of clones; around nine tenths of them appeared once. The ten largest account for over 0.12% of the sample.

Donors were healthy HIV-negative adults with no recently reported acute infections or vaccinations. Every donor was a Caucasian adult living in Nashville, Tennessee, USA. CD4+ T cells were enriched through magnetic negative selection, after which naive cells were positively selected on CD45RA and the remaining negative fraction served as the memory subset. Blood was obtained by leukapheresis, after which PBMCs were separated by Ficoll-Histopaque density gradient centrifugation and cryopreserved in liquid nitrogen vapor phase. Purity and quantity of every magnetically sorted T cell population were checked by analytical flow cytometry. Each sorted fraction had its genomic DNA isolated and then quantified by UV absorbance on a Nanodrop 2000c. Details on this clone: Its cognate antigen has yet to be identified. The input lacks base qualities; no much larger clone sits a single base away.

This chain joins TRBV2 to TRBJ2-7, with the D gene possibly TRBD1 or TRBD2, each one fitting 5 bases. The specimen was naive CD4+ T cells sorted from blood. Sample cell subset or site, as interpreted from the label and publication: CD45RA+ positively selected. The TCR sequence derives from a man between 18 and 35 years old in good health. The DNA sequence is TGTGCCAGTATCCGGGACCCCTACGAGCAGTACTTC. Its coded protein is CASIRDPYEQYF.